One sample yielded the 16 T cell receptor beta chains listed below, sequenced in a study of blood T cell repertoires in COVID-19. Sequenced by immunoSEQ multiplex PCR; TCRdb stores in-frame clones only, minus some. The data contain 200,000 to 250,000 clones, 70% to 90% of them singletons. Sequencing was performed on peripheral blood. These receptors were collected from a woman in her forties or fifties with active or convalescent COVID-19.

This chain connects TRBV28 to TRBJ1-2; D ambiguous. The germline CDR1 and CDR2 sequences are MDHEN and SYDVKM. V gave up 7 bases and J gave up 3 bases, with 9 bases separating them. The length of the CDR3 is 12 residues. The CDR3 nucleotides are TGTGCCAGCACGGCAGGCCACTATGGCTACACCTTC. Protein: CASTAGHYGYTF.

The V and J genes are TRBV21-1 and TRBJ1-1. TRBV21-1 is classified as a pseudogene. This CDR3 has 16 amino acids. For the CDR3, the DNA is TGTGCCAGCAGCCGCCGAAGGTCCAGAGGGAACACTGAAGCTTTCTTT. Its translation is CASSRRRSRGNTEAFF.

In its sample, this clone was seen once. The V call is TRBV7-8, the J call TRBJ1-4; 11 positions agree with TRBD1. The CDR3 is made up of 15 amino acids. Germline V gene lookup returns CDR1 SGHVS and CDR2 FQNEAQ. The trim removed 3 bases at V and 12 bases at J, leaving 9 bases unmatched. The chain's CDR3 is CASSFGQGAFRELFF. Here the CDR3 DNA reads TGTGCCAGCAGCTTTGGACAGGGGGCTTTTAGAGAACTGTTTTTT.

V is TRBV18 and J is TRBJ1-3, with TRBD1 matching over 8 bases. This CDR3 is built from 17 residues. Germline loops: CDR1 KGHSH, CDR2 LQKENI. J was trimmed by 2 bases and V by 4 bases; bases with no gene match: 10. Written as DNA, the CDR3 is TGTGCCAGCTCACTGGACCCCCAGGGGGCGGCTGGAAACACCATATATTTT. Amino acid sequence: CASSLDPQGAAGNTIYF.

The chain employs TRBV30 and TRBJ1-4; D not certain. The CDR3 is 19 amino acids. Germline V lookup: CDR1 GTSNPN, CDR2 SVGIG (reference sequence). The germline V and J ends were trimmed by 0 bases and 0 bases, with 20 bases remaining between them. The CDR3 region is CAWSVYYIYGSATNEKLFF. The CDR3 DNA sequence: TGTGCCTGGAGTGTGTACTACATATATGGCAGCGCAACTAATGAAAAACTGTTTTTT.

The chain employs TRBV15 and TRBJ2-5; 12 bases are a match to TRBD2. The V gene end was trimmed by 1 base and the J gene end by 5 bases; junction bases not matched to a gene: 5. The germline gives CDR1 LNHNV, CDR2 YYDKDF (reference sequence). The CDR3 covers 16 residues. The CDR3 loop reads CATSRGATSGGETQYF. CDR3 bases: TGTGCCACCAGCAGAGGGGCGACTAGCGGGGGCGAGACCCAGTACTTC.

The chain employs TRBV5-1 and TRBJ1-4; D is unclear. The germline CDR1 and CDR2 sequences are SGHRS and YFSETQ. The CDR3 consists of 13 residues. V was cut by 4 bases and J by 4 bases, with 8 bases left in between. CDR3 loop: CASSPGLNEKLFF. CDR3 DNA sequence: TGCGCCAGCAGCCCTGGACTTAATGAAAAACTGTTTTTT.

The gene calls are TRBV10-3 and TRBJ1-1; D uncertain. CDR1 and CDR2 from the germline V gene are ENHRY and SYGVKD. The CDR3 consists of 13 residues. V dropped 4 bases and J dropped 1 base, with 7 bases sitting between them. The CDR3 loop reads CAISVTTNTEAFF. Here the CDR3 DNA reads TGTGCCATCAGTGTGACAACGAACACTGAAGCTTTCTTT.

The chain uses TRBV24-1 and TRBJ2-1, with no clear D. The CDR3 sequence is 15 residues long. Per germline, CDR1 KGHDR and CDR2 SFDVKD. Between the trimmed V and J ends, which lost 0 bases and 0 bases, there was a span of 5 bases. CDR3 in amino acids: CATSDLGRSYNEQFF. The CDR3 region has the DNA TGTGCCACCAGTGATTTGGGCCGCTCCTACAATGAGCAGTTCTTC.

This clone occurred once. The chain joins TRBV24-1 to TRBJ2-1; TRBD2 matches at 7 bases. Trimming removed 3 bases from V and 4 bases from J; junction bases left unmatched: 2. This CDR3 has 14 amino acids. CDR1 and CDR2 (germline): KGHDR, SFDVKD. The DNA of the CDR3 is TGTGCCACCAGTGATACTAGCGCTTACAATGAGCAGTTCTTC. Translation gives CATSDTSAYNEQFF.

The V and J genes are TRBV29-1 and TRBJ1-2; TRBD1 might be the D (5 bases). This CDR3 spans 13 amino acids. V gave up 6 bases and J gave up 12 bases, with 23 bases separating them. Germline V gene data show CDR1 as SQVTM and CDR2 as ANQGSEA. CDR3 DNA sequence: TGCAGCGTCCTAGTGGCCGGGCGGGGAGGGGACACCTTC. Translation gives CSVLVAGRGGDTF.

The chain is built from TRBV29-1 and TRBJ2-5; 12 bases align to TRBD2. After removal of 5 bases from V and 4 bases from J, the junction contained 11 bases not matched to a gene. The CDR3 is made up of 16 amino acids. Germline V gives CDR1 SQVTM, CDR2 ANQGSEA. The chain's CDR3 is CSVPVTTSGRGETQYF. The DNA of the CDR3 is TGCAGCGTTCCCGTAACGACTAGCGGGAGAGGAGAGACCCAGTACTTC. The full variable domain, its missing parts supplied by reference TRBV29-1 and TRBJ2-5, is SAVISQKPSRDICQRGTSLTIQCQVDSQVTMMFWYRQQPGQSLTLIATANQGSEATYESGFVIDKFPISRPNLTFSTLTVSNMSPEDSSIYLCSVPVTTSGRGETQYFGPGTRLLVL.

This chain uses TRBV19 with TRBJ2-7, with a possible D match to TRBD2 (5 bases). Germline V lookup: CDR1 LNHDA, CDR2 SQIVND (reference sequence). The CDR3 length is 13 residues. V lost 2 bases and J lost 6, with 11 bases in between. The CDR3 DNA reads TGTGCCAGTAGTATAAGTGAGGGCGGCGAGCAGTACTTC. Translating gives CASSISEGGEQYF.

V gene TRBV3-1 (or the pseudogene TRBV3-2) combines with J gene TRBJ2-7; D is ambiguous. This CDR3 has 14 residues. The germline gives CDR1 LGHDT, CDR2 YNNKEL (reference sequence). V was pared by 4 bases and J by 0 bases, with 10 bases between. CDR3 DNA: TGTGCCAGCAGCCCACTTTGGGCCTCCTACGAGCAGTACTTC. Translation gives CASSPLWASYEQYF.

This clone was found a few times. This CDR3 is also generated by other DNA sequences in the sample. This chain connects TRBV5-6 to TRBJ1-1; D is unresolved. In germline, CDR1 is SGHDT, CDR2 YYEEEE. CDR3 size: 12 residues. V was cut by 3 bases and J by 8 bases, with 11 bases left in between. The CDR3 protein is CASSSHRTEAFF. CDR3 DNA sequence: TGTGCCAGCAGCTCGCACAGAACAGAAGCTTTCTTT.

The chain combines TRBV5-1 with TRBJ2-5; tentative D call: TRBD1 (6 bases). This CDR3 is 13 amino acids long. CDR1 is SGHRS, CDR2 YFSETQ, per germline. Trimming removed 1 base at V and 5 bases at J, with 9 bases between. The CDR3 sequence: CASSLNRVETQYF. The CDR3 DNA sequence: TGCGCCAGCAGCTTGAACAGGGTCGAGACCCAGTACTTC.